Presented here are 20 T cell receptor beta chains from one specimen sequenced in a study of PD-L1 blockade in urothelial cancer. TCRdb keeps only in-frame clones here, not all; method: immunoSEQ multiplex PCR. The top ten clones hold over 1.5% of a sample with around 66,000 clones, around four fifths of them seen once. Time point described: pretreatment peripheral blood. The material sequenced was PBMCs, taken around atezolizumab (anti-PD-L1) treatment. The origin of the receptors is a man between 65 and 80 years old with urothelial cancer.

This sequence joins TRBV7-3 and TRBJ2-1; 7 positions agree with TRBD2. J was trimmed by 2 bases and V by 1 base; bases with no gene match: 5. This CDR3 has 16 amino acids. Germline V lookup: CDR1 SGHTA, CDR2 FQGTGA. CDR3 bases: TGTGCCAGCAGCTTAAGCGCGGGGGACGCCTACAATGAGCAGTTCTTC. Amino acid sequence: CASSLSAGDAYNEQFF.

The chain combines TRBV5-1 with TRBJ2-1; the match to TRBD2 covers 12 bases. This CDR3 contains 15 residues. CDR1 and CDR2 (germline): SGHRS, YFSETQ. With V trimmed by 2 bases and J by 7 bases, 4 bases remained unmatched. CDR3 sequence: CASSLPSGRGNEQFF. CDR3 nucleotide sequence: TGCGCCAGCAGCTTACCTAGCGGGAGGGGTAATGAGCAGTTCTTC. The full variable domain, rest sourced from reference TRBV5-1 and TRBJ2-1, is KAGVTQTPRYLIKTRGQQVTLSCSPISGHRSVSWYQQTPGQGLQFLFEYFSETQRNKGNFPGRFSGRQFSNSRSEMNVSTLELGDSALYLCASSLPSGRGNEQFFGPGTRLTVL.

The gene calls are TRBV5-4 and TRBJ2-5; D is uncertain. In germline, CDR1 is SGHNT, CDR2 YYREEE (reference sequence). The CDR3 runs 15 residues. V gave up 5 bases and J gave up 1 base, with 15 bases separating them. The CDR3 loop reads CASRPSRSSQETQYF. The CDR3 DNA reads as TGTGCCAGCAGGCCGTCGAGGAGTAGCCAAGAGACCCAGTACTTC.

This clone was seen only once. V usage is TRBV4-3 and J usage is TRBJ1-4; 8 positions match TRBD1. The CDR3 is 15 residues long. Per germline, CDR1 LGHNA and CDR2 YSLEER. The V and J ends lost 0 bases and 5 bases, in that order; junction bases with no gene match: 2. The CDR3 reads CASSQDRGLNEKLFF. The CDR3 coding sequence is TGCGCCAGCAGCCAAGACAGGGGGCTAAATGAAAAACTGTTTTTT.

The chain is built from TRBV19 and TRBJ2-7; 8 bases line up with TRBD1. The CDR3 contains 14 residues. Germline V CDR1 and CDR2: LNHDA, SQIVND (reference sequence). V was pared by 5 bases and J by 3 bases, with 6 bases of the junction left unmatched. The CDR3 DNA reads as TGTGCCAGTAGTCGGGACAGGAGCCACTACGAGCAGTACTTC. Protein: CASSRDRSHYEQYF. The full variable domain, completed using reference TRBV19 and TRBJ2-7, is DGGITQSPKYLFRKEGQNVTLSCEQNLNHDAMYWYRQDPGQGLRLIYYSQIVNDFQKGDIAEGYSVSREKKESFPLTVTSAQKNPTAFYLCASSRDRSHYEQYFGPGTRLTVT.

The CDR3 DNA reads as TGTGCCAGCAGCTTAATAACCAGGGACTATGGCTACACCTTC. Amino acids: CASSLITRDYGYTF. The chain joins TRBV7-9 to TRBJ1-2; D perhaps matches TRBD1 (5 bases). The germline V and J ends were trimmed by 2 bases and 3 bases, with 10 bases remaining between them. CDR1 SEHNR and CDR2 FQNEAQ come from the germline V gene (reference sequence). CDR3 length: 14 amino acids.

This clone was observed a handful of times. The V call is TRBV5-1, the J call TRBJ2-2, with TRBD1 as a possible D gene (6 bases). V lost 0 bases to trimming and J lost 6 bases, with 9 bases between them. CDR3 length: 14 amino acids. CDR1 and CDR2 (germline): SGHRS, YFSETQ. CDR3 in DNA: TGCGCCAGCAGCTTGGAACAGGGAGCCGGGGAGCTGTTTTTT. Its translation is CASSLEQGAGELFF. The full variable domain, rest sourced from reference TRBV5-1 and TRBJ2-2, is KAGVTQTPRYLIKTRGQQVTLSCSPISGHRSVSWYQQTPGQGLQFLFEYFSETQRNKGNFPGRFSGRQFSNSRSEMNVSTLELGDSALYLCASSLEQGAGELFFGEGSRLTVL.

The J gene is TRBJ2-2, the V gene TRBV27, with D perhaps matching TRBD2 (6 bases). Germline values: CDR1 MNHEY, CDR2 SMNVEV (reference sequence). V was cut by 0 bases and J by 3 bases, with 17 bases left in between. The CDR3 consists of 18 residues. CDR3 sequence reads: CASSLSGGRTHYTGELFF. The CDR3 region has the DNA TGTGCCAGCAGTTTATCCGGAGGGCGCACCCATTACACCGGGGAGCTGTTTTTT.

V gene TRBV6-1 combines with J gene TRBJ1-1; tentatively, D is TRBD1 (5 bases). This CDR3 contains 11 residues. Trimming removed 9 bases at V and 10 bases at J, with 15 bases between. Germline CDR1 is MNHNS and CDR2 is SASEGT. CDR3 residues: CASRIRVVAFF. DNA for the CDR3: TGTGCCAGTAGGATCAGGGTTGTAGCTTTCTTT.

Written as DNA, the CDR3 is TGTGCCAGCAGCTTGGAACTGAACTATGGCTACACCTTC. Translation: CASSLELNYGYTF. The chain uses TRBV5-5 and TRBJ1-2; D is ambiguous. CDR1 is SGHKS and CDR2 is YYEKEE in the germline V gene (reference sequence). The CDR3 extends over 13 amino acids. The ends were cut back, 0 bases at V and 2 bases at J, with 5 bases in the middle.

The J gene is TRBJ1-2, the V gene TRBV2; D not resolved. The CDR3 sequence is 14 residues long. Trimming removed 4 bases at V and 8 bases at J, with 17 bases between. Germline CDR1 and CDR2: SNHLY and FYNNEI. CDR3: CASSVSSVLGGYTF. The CDR3, as DNA: TGTGCCAGCAGTGTGTCATCTGTTCTCGGGGGCTACACCTTC. Complete variable domain (other parts from reference TRBV2 and TRBJ1-2): EPEVTQTPSHQVTQMGQEVILRCVPISNHLYFYWYRQILGQKVEFLVSFYNNEISEKSEIFDDQFSVERPDGSNFTLKIRSTKLEDSAMYFCASSVSSVLGGYTFGSGTRLTVV.

This rearrangement joins TRBV5-1 to TRBJ1-1, with D possibly matching TRBD1 (5 bases). The germline gives CDR1 SGHRS, CDR2 YFSETQ. The V end was cut by 0 bases, the J end by 1 base, with 7 bases between. The CDR3 contains 14 residues. The CDR3 spells CASSLERGNTEAFF. DNA for the CDR3: TGCGCCAGCAGCTTGGAAAGGGGGAACACTGAAGCTTTCTTT. The variable domain in full, completed from reference TRBV5-1 and TRBJ1-1, reads KAGVTQTPRYLIKTRGQQVTLSCSPISGHRSVSWYQQTPGQGLQFLFEYFSETQRNKGNFPGRFSGRQFSNSRSEMNVSTLELGDSALYLCASSLERGNTEAFFGQGTRLTVV.

The chain uses TRBV7-3 and TRBJ2-5, with a weak D call TRBD2 (6 bases). V shed 5 bases and J shed 4 bases, with 14 bases lying between them. This CDR3 spans 14 amino acids. Germline V lookup: CDR1 SGHTA, CDR2 FQGTGA. Here the CDR3 DNA reads TGTGCCAGCAGCCCGGGACTGTCAGTAGAGACCCAGTACTTC. It is translated as CASSPGLSVETQYF.

The chain links TRBV11-2 to TRBJ2-1; TRBD2 matches at 12 bases. There are 14 residues in the CDR3. Looked up from germline, CDR1 is SGHAT and CDR2 is FQNNGV. V lost 6 bases, J lost 4 bases, and 1 base stayed unmatched. CDR3 nucleotide sequence: TGTGCCAGCAGGGGGACTAGCGGGTACAATGAGCAGTTCTTC. Translated, it gives CASRGTSGYNEQFF.

The rearrangement joins TRBV28 to TRBJ1-1; D gene unclear. V lost 2 bases and J lost 5, with 21 bases in between. There are 17 residues in the CDR3. Germline CDR1 and CDR2: MDHEN and SYDVKM. CDR3 DNA sequence: TGTGCCAGCAGTTTAGCGGGTTGGAGGAGAGCTAGGACTGAAGCTTTCTTT. This translates into CASSLAGWRRARTEAFF.

This clone showed up many times. The chain employs TRBV5-6 and TRBJ2-7, with 11 bases aligning to TRBD2. The germline gives CDR1 SGHDT, CDR2 YYEEEE. V gave up 0 bases and J gave up 5 bases; unmatched junction bases: 4. The CDR3 runs 15 residues. The CDR3 sequence is CASSLALAGGNEQYF. The CDR3 nucleotides are TGTGCCAGCAGCTTGGCATTAGCGGGAGGGAACGAGCAGTACTTC.

The chain recombines TRBV28 with TRBJ1-5; D is undetermined. V lost 4 bases, J lost 5 bases, and 6 bases lay in between. Germline V lookup: CDR1 MDHEN, CDR2 SYDVKM. The CDR3 length is 12 residues. Here the CDR3 reads CASSSVDQPQHF. The CDR3 DNA is TGTGCCAGCAGTTCCGTCGATCAGCCCCAGCATTTT.

V and J are TRBV4-2 and TRBJ2-7; no clear D gene. Germline CDR1 LGHNA, CDR2 YNFKEQ. Deletions cut 1 base from V and 5 bases from J, with 12 bases between. The length of the CDR3 is 14 residues. CDR3 bases: TGTGCCAGCAGCCAAGCGCTAGACGCCCACGAGCAGTACTTC. Residues: CASSQALDAHEQYF.

The chain links TRBV5-1 to TRBJ2-6; 10 bases fit TRBD1. The CDR3 sequence is 17 residues long. Germline V gives CDR1 SGHRS, CDR2 YFSETQ. The V gene end was trimmed by 6 bases and the J gene end by 2 bases; junction bases not matched to a gene: 8. CDR3 nucleotide sequence: TGCGCCAGCACAACCGGGACAGGGGCACCTGGGGCCAACGTCCTGACTTTC. Translated, it gives CASTTGTGAPGANVLTF.

Here the CDR3 DNA reads TGTGCCACCGTACTAGCGGGAGGAGGCTACGAGCAGTACTTC. Translating it yields CATVLAGGGYEQYF. The rearrangement links TRBV6-1 to TRBJ2-7, with 12 bases aligning to TRBD2. Germline CDR1 is MNHNS and CDR2 is SASEGT. After removal of 10 bases from V and 3 bases from J, the junction contained 7 bases not matched to a gene. The CDR3 loop spans 14 amino acids.